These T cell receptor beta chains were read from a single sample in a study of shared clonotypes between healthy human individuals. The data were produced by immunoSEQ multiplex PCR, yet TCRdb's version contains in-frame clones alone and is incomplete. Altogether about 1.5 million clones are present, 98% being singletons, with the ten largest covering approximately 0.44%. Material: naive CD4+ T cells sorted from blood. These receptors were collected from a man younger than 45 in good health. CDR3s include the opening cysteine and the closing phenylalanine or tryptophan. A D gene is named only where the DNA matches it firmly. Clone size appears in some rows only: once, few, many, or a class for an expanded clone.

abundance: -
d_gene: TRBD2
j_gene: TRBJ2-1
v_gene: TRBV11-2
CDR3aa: CASSKLAGGRNEQFF
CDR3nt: TGTGCCAGCAGCAAACTAGCGGGAGGTAGAAATGAGCAGTTCTTC

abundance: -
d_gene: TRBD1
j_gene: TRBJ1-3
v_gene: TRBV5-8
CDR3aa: CASSRDRGPAVYF
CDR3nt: TGTGCCAGCAGCAGGGACAGGGGGCCCGCCGTATATTTT

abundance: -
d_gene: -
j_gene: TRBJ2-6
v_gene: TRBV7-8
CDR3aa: CASSFRVSGANVLTF
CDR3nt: TGTGCCAGCAGTTTCAGGGTCTCTGGGGCCAACGTCCTGACTTTC

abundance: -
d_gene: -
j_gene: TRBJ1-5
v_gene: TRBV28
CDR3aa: CASSSTGQPQHF
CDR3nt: TGTGCCAGCAGTTCGACAGGTCAGCCCCAGCATTTT

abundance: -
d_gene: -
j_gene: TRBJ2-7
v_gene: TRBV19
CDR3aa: CASSMGLASPYEQYF
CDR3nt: TGTGCCAGTAGTATGGGGCTAGCGTCTCCCTACGAGCAGTACTTC

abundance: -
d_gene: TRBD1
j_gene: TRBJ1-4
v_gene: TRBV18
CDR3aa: CASSPMTGGTEKLFF
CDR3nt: TGTGCCAGCTCACCTATGACAGGGGGCACTGAAAAACTGTTTTTT

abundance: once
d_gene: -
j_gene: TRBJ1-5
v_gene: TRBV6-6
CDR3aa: CASSYSMGYQPQHF
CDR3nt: TGTGCCAGCAGTTACTCGATGGGTTATCAGCCCCAGCATTTT

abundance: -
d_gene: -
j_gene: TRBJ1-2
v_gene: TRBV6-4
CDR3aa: CASSDDGRGKNYGYTF
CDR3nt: TGTGCCAGCAGTGACGACGGCAGGGGTAAAAACTATGGCTACACCTTC

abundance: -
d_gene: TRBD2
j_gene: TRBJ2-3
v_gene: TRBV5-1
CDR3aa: CASSFLAGIADTQYF
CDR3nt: TGCGCCAGCAGCTTTTTAGCGGGAATCGCAGATACGCAGTATTTT

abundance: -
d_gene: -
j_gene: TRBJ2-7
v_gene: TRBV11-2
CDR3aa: CASSLGTESSYEQYF
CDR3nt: TGTGCCAGCAGCTTAGGGACAGAGAGCTCCTACGAGCAGTACTTC

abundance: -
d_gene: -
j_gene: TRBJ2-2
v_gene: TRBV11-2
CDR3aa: CASSYSRTGELFF
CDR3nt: TGTGCCAGCAGCTACAGCAGGACCGGGGAGCTGTTTTTT

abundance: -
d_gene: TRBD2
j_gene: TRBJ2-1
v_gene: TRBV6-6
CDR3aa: CASSYASGRGHEQFF
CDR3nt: TGTGCCAGCAGTTACGCTAGCGGGAGGGGACATGAGCAGTTCTTC

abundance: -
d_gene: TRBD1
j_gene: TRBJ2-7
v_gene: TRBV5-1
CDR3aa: CASSLPIRTGSSYEQYF
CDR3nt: TGCGCCAGCAGCTTGCCGATTAGGACAGGGAGCTCCTACGAGCAGTACTTC